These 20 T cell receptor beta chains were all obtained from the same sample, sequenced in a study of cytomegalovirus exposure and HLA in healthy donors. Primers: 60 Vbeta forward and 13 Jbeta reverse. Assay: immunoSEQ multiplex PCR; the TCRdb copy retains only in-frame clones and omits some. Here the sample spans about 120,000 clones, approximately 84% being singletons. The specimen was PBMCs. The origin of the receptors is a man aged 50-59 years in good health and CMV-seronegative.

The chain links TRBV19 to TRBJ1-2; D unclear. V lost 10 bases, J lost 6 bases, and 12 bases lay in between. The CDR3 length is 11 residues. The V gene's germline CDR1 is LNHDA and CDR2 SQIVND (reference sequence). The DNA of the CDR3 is TGTGCCAACCCCGGGTTGAATGGCTACACCTTC. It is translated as CANPGLNGYTF.

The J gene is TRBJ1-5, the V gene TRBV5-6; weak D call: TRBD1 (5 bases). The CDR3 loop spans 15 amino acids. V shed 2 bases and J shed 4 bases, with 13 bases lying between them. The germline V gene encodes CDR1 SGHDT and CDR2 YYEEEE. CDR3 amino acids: CASSFRGVINQPQHF. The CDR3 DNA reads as TGTGCCAGCAGCTTCCGGGGGGTAATTAATCAGCCCCAGCATTTT.

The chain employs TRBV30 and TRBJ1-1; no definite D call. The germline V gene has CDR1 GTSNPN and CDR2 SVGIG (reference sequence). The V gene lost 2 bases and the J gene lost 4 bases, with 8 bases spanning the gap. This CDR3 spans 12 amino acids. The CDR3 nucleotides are TGTGCCTGGAGTTTCGGGGTCACTGAAGCTTTCTTT. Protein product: CAWSFGVTEAFF.

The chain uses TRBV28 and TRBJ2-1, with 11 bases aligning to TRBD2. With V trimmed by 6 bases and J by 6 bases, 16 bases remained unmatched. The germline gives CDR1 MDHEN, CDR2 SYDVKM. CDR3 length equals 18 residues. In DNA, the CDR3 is TGTGCCAGCAGCTCCCCCCGACTAGCGGGAAAATTTGGCAATGAGCAGTTCTTC. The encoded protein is CASSSPRLAGKFGNEQFF. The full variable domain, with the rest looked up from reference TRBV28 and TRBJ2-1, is DVKVTQSSRYLVKRTGEKVFLECVQDMDHENMFWYRQDPGLGLRLIYFSYDVKMKEKGDIPEGYSVSREKKERFSLILESASTNQTSMYLCASSSPRLAGKFGNEQFFGPGTRLTVL.

The CDR3 here is CATSTPDRSTYEQYF. In DNA, the CDR3 is TGTGCCACCAGCACCCCGGACAGGTCAACCTACGAGCAGTACTTC. This chain uses TRBV15 with TRBJ2-7; 7 nucleotides match TRBD1. Germline CDR1 is LNHNV and CDR2 is YYDKDF (reference sequence). This CDR3 has 15 residues. V trimming: 4 bases; J trimming: 2 bases; junction bases outside the gene matches: 8.

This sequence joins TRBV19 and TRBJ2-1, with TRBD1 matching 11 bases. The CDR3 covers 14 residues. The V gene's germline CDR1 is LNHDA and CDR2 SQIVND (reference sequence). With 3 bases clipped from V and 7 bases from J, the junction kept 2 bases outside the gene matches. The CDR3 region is CASSIGTGGNEQFF. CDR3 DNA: TGTGCCAGTAGTATCGGGACAGGGGGAAATGAGCAGTTCTTC.

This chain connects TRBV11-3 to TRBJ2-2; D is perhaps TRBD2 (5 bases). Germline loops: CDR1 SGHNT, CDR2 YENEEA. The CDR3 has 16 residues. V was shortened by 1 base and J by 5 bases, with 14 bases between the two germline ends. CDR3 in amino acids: CASSLGAVTGTGELFF. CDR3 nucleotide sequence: TGTGCCAGCAGCTTAGGAGCGGTGACGGGGACCGGGGAGCTGTTTTTT.

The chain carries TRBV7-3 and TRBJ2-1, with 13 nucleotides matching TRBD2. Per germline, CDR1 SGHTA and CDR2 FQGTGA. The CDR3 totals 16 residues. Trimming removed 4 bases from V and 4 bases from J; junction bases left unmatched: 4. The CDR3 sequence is CASSSLLAGGYNEQFF. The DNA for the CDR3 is TGTGCCAGCAGCTCTTTACTAGCGGGAGGGTACAATGAGCAGTTCTTC.

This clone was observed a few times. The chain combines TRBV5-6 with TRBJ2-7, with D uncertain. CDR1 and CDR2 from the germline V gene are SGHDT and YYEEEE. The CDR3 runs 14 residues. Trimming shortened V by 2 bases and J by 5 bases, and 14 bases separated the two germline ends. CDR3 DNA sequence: TGTGCCAGCAGCTTCCAACGGTCGAGCAACGAGCAGTACTTC. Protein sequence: CASSFQRSSNEQYF.

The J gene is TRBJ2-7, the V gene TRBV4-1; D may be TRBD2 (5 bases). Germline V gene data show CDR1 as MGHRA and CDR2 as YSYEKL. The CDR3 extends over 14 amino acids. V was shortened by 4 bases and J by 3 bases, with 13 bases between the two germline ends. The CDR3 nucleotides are TGCGCCAGCAGCCGAGACGGGGTTGACTACGAGCAGTACTTC. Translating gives CASSRDGVDYEQYF.

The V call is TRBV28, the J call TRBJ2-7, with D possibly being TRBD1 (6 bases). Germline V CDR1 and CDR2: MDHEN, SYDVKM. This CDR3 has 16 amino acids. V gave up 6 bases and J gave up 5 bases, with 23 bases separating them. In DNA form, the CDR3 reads TGTGCCAGCAGCTGGGCAGGGGCAGGGAAGAGAAACGAGCAGTACTTC. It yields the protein CASSWAGAGKRNEQYF.

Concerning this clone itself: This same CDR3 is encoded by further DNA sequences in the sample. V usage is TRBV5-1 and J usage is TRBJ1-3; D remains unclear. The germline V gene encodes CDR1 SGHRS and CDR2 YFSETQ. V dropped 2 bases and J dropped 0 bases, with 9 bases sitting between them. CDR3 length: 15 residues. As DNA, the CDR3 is TGCGCCAGCAGCTTAGGGAGGGCCTCTGGAAACACCATATATTTT. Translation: CASSLGRASGNTIYF.

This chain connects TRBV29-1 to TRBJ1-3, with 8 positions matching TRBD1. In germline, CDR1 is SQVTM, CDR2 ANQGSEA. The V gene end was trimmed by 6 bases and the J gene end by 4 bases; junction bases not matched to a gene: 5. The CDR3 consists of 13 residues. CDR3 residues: CSVARTGGNTIYF. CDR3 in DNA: TGCAGCGTCGCCCGGACAGGGGGAAACACCATATATTTT. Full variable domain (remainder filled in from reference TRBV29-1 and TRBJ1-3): SAVISQKPSRDICQRGTSLTIQCQVDSQVTMMFWYRQQPGQSLTLIATANQGSEATYESGFVIDKFPISRPNLTFSTLTVSNMSPEDSSIYLCSVARTGGNTIYFGEGSWLTVV.

As DNA, the CDR3 is TGCGCCAGCAGCTTGGCCGGGAATGGCAATCAGCCCCAGCATTTT. Encoded protein: CASSLAGNGNQPQHF. The chain carries TRBV5-1 and TRBJ1-5, with D hard to call. V was pared by 0 bases and J by 2 bases, with 9 bases between. The CDR3 spans 15 residues. Per germline, CDR1 SGHRS and CDR2 YFSETQ.

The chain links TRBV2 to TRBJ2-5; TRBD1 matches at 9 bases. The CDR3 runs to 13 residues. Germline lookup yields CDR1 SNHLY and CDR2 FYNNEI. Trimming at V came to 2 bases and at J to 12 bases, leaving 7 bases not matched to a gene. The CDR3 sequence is CASSERQGGSKYF. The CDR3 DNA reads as TGTGCCAGCAGTGAACGACAGGGGGGGAGCAAGTACTTC.

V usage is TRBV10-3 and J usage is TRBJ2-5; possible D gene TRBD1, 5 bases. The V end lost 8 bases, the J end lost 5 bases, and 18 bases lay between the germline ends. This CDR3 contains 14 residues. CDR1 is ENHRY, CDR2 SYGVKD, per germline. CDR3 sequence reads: CAIGRDQGRETQYF. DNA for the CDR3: TGTGCCATCGGCAGAGACCAGGGTAGGGAGACCCAGTACTTC.

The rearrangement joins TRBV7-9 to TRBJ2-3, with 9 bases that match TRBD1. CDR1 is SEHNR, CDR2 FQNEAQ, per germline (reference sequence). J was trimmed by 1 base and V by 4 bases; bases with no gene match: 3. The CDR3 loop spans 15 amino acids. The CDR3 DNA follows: TGTGCCAGCAGCTCGGACAGGGGTGGCACAGATACGCAGTATTTT. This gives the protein CASSSDRGGTDTQYF.

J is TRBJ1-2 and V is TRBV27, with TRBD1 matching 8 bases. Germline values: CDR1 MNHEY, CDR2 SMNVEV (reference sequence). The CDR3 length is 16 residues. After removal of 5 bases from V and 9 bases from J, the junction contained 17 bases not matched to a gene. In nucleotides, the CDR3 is TGTGCCAGCAGTCCAAGGGGGTCGACAGGGGCCTTTAGCTACACCTTC. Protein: CASSPRGSTGAFSYTF.

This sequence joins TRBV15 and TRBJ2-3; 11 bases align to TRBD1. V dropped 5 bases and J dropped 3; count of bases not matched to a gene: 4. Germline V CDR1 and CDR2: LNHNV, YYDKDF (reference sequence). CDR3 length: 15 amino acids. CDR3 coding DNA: TGTGCCACCAGCGGGGGGACAGGGGGAACAGATACGCAGTATTTT. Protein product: CATSGGTGGTDTQYF.

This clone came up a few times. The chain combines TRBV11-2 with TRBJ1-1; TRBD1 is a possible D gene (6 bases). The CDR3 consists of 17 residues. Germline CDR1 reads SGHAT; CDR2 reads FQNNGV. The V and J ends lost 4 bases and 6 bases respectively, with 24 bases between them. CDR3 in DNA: TGTGCCAGCAGCTCTCACACTTCGCAGGGGCGCGGCGCTGAAGCTTTCTTT. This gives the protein CASSSHTSQGRGAEAFF. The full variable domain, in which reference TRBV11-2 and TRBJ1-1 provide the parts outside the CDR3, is EAGVAQSPRYKIIEKRQSVAFWCNPISGHATLYWYQQILGQGPKLLIQFQNNGVVDDSQLPKDRFSAERLKGVDSTLKIQPAKLEDSAVYLCASSSHTSQGRGAEAFFGQGTRLTVV.